Following are 31 T cell receptor beta chains from one sample sequenced in a study of cytomegalovirus exposure and HLA in healthy donors. The PCR had 60 Vbeta and 13 Jbeta primers. Profiled with immunoSEQ multiplex PCR; TCRdb holds only in-frame clones, not every one. The table shows about 200,000 clones, with around 75% occurring only once. Sequencing input: PBMCs. These receptors were collected from a male donor in good health and CMV-seropositive.

The CDR3 DNA reads TGTGCCAGCAGCTTAGGGCAGCCGGGGAACAATGAGCAGTTCTTC. Protein sequence: CASSLGQPGNNEQFF. The genes are TRBV7-2 and TRBJ2-1; D perhaps matches TRBD2 (5 bases). From germline, CDR1 is SGHTA and CDR2 FQGNSA. This CDR3 is 15 amino acids long. The V and J ends lost 1 base and 5 bases respectively, with 12 bases between them.

The genes are TRBV7-2 and TRBJ2-7; 10 bases are shared with TRBD1. Germline V CDR1 and CDR2: SGHTA, FQGNSA. Germline trimming cut 7 bases from V and 5 bases from J; bases unmatched to any gene: 5. The CDR3 contains 13 residues. In DNA form, the CDR3 reads TGTGCCAGCATCATGACAGGGGGCCACGAGCAGTACTTC. Amino acids: CASIMTGGHEQYF.

This clone appeared a few times. The V call is TRBV7-9, the J call TRBJ2-7, with TRBD2 identical over 12 bases. Trimming cost V 6 bases and J 6 bases; bases outside gene matches: 21. Germline CDR1 reads SEHNR; CDR2 reads FQNEAQ (reference sequence). This CDR3 is built from 19 residues. In DNA, the CDR3 is TGTGCCAGCAGTGCAGTAAGGGGGCCTAGCGGGAGGGCCTCTGGCGAGCAGTACTTC. Residues: CASSAVRGPSGRASGEQYF.

The chain recombines TRBV30 with TRBJ2-2; TRBD2 matches 9 bases. After removal of 1 base from V and 2 bases from J, the junction contained 5 bases not matched to a gene. CDR1 GTSNPN and CDR2 SVGIG come from the germline V gene (reference sequence). CDR3 length: 16 residues. This chain's CDR3 is CAWSGVTSGNTGELFF. The CDR3 DNA sequence: TGTGCCTGGAGTGGGGTGACTAGCGGCAACACCGGGGAGCTGTTTTTT. The full variable domain, its missing parts supplied by reference TRBV30 and TRBJ2-2, is SQTIHQWPATLVQPVGSPLSLECTVEGTSNPNLYWYRQAAGRGLQLLFYSVGIGQISSEVPQNLSASRPQDRQFILSSKKLLLSDSGFYLCAWSGVTSGNTGELFFGEGSRLTVL.

About this clone: Other nucleotide sequences from this sample produce the same CDR3. The chain carries TRBV28 and TRBJ2-5; D gene uncertain. The DNA end favors TRBJ2-7, so the J call may be wrong. CDR1 and CDR2 (germline): MDHEN, SYDVKM. This CDR3 region has 12 residues. For the CDR3, the DNA is TGTGCCAGCAGTTTAGGGGACTACGAGCAGTACTTC. It yields the protein CASSLGDYEQYF.

The chain uses TRBV9 and TRBJ2-1, with a weak D call TRBD2 (6 bases). This CDR3 is built from 15 residues. Per germline, CDR1 SGDLS and CDR2 YYNGEE. Trimming took off 0 bases at V and 3 bases at J, with 10 bases between the two ends. CDR3 region: CASSVGPSVYNEQFF. CDR3 DNA sequence: TGTGCCAGCAGCGTAGGTCCTAGCGTCTACAATGAGCAGTTCTTC. Variable domain in full (rest from reference TRBV9 and TRBJ2-1): DSGVTQTPKHLITATGQRVTLRCSPRSGDLSVYWYQQSLDQGLQFLIQYYNGEERAKGNILERFSAQQFPDLHSELNLSSLELGDSALYFCASSVGPSVYNEQFFGPGTRLTVL.

This clone was counted a few times. V is TRBV6-5 and J is TRBJ1-5; D may be TRBD1 (5 bases). Per the germline V gene, CDR1 is MNHEY and CDR2 is SVGAGI. Deletions cut 4 bases from V and 7 bases from J, with 14 bases between. The CDR3 sequence is 14 residues long. In nucleotides, the CDR3 is TGTGCCAGCAGTTGGGCCAGGGCTTACCAGCCCCAGCATTTT. The encoded protein is CASSWARAYQPQHF.

The chain recombines TRBV6-1 with TRBJ2-2; 8 bases agree with TRBD1. The CDR3 runs 14 residues. Trimming took 5 bases from V and 5 from J; bases not matched to a gene: 4. Germline V gene sequence: CDR1 MNHNS, CDR2 SASEGT. The CDR3: CASSRQGWTGELFF. CDR3 bases: TGTGCCAGCAGTAGACAGGGGTGGACCGGGGAGCTGTTTTTT.

This chain connects TRBV2 to TRBJ1-6; 7 nucleotides match TRBD1. V lost 3 bases and J lost 10; bases outside the gene matches: 9. The CDR3 runs to 15 residues. Germline-derived CDR1 and CDR2 are SNHLY and FYNNEI. The CDR3 region is CASSDRQGGFSPLHF. CDR3 nucleotide sequence: TGTGCCAGCAGTGACCGACAGGGAGGTTTCTCACCCCTCCACTTT.

The rearrangement uses TRBV19 and TRBJ1-5; 8 bases are shared with TRBD1. The CDR3 is 13 residues long. CDR1 and CDR2 from the germline V gene are LNHDA and SQIVND (reference sequence). The V gene end was trimmed by 7 bases and the J gene end by 6 bases; junction bases not matched to a gene: 5. CDR3 in amino acids: CASTVTGAQPQHF. The CDR3 DNA reads TGTGCCAGTACCGTGACAGGGGCTCAGCCCCAGCATTTT.

This clone was counted a few times. This rearrangement joins TRBV5-1 to TRBJ2-7; the D gene is possibly TRBD2 (5 bases). Trimming stripped 6 bases from V and 3 bases from J, with 19 bases between. This CDR3 has 15 amino acids. Germline values: CDR1 SGHRS, CDR2 YFSETQ. For the CDR3, the DNA is TGCGCCAGCACCCAACAATCACTAGGAGGCTACGAGCAGTACTTC. It specifies CASTQQSLGGYEQYF.

The gene calls are TRBV9 and TRBJ1-6; D uncertain. In germline, CDR1 is SGDLS, CDR2 YYNGEE. This CDR3 has 14 amino acids. The ends were cut back, 3 bases at V and 10 bases at J, with 14 bases in the middle. The CDR3 region has the DNA TGTGCCAGCAGCGGAAACGCGGTCAGCTCACCCCTCCACTTT. Translated, it gives CASSGNAVSSPLHF. The full variable domain, completed using reference TRBV9 and TRBJ1-6, is DSGVTQTPKHLITATGQRVTLRCSPRSGDLSVYWYQQSLDQGLQFLIQYYNGEERAKGNILERFSAQQFPDLHSELNLSSLELGDSALYFCASSGNAVSSPLHFGNGTRLTVT.

The chain links TRBV28 to TRBJ2-5, with D maybe TRBD1 (5 bases). The CDR3 totals 14 residues. Germline CDR1 MDHEN, CDR2 SYDVKM. V lost 10 bases and J lost 4, with 19 bases in between. The CDR3 DNA reads as TGTGCCACCACCTTAGGGGCGATCGGAGAGACCCAGTACTTC. Translated, it gives CATTLGAIGETQYF.

The rearrangement links TRBV7-3 to TRBJ2-1; 11 bases are shared with TRBD2. The CDR3 extends over 16 amino acids. Germline V gene sequence: CDR1 SGHTA, CDR2 FQGTGA. V was pared by 5 bases and J by 2 bases, with 5 bases of the junction left unmatched. The CDR3 loop reads CASSPGTSGAYNEQFF. CDR3 bases: TGTGCCAGCAGCCCCGGGACTAGCGGAGCCTACAATGAGCAGTTCTTC.

The chain joins TRBV7-6 to TRBJ1-3, with D possibly matching TRBD1 (6 bases). The CDR3 covers 16 residues. Trimming took off 5 bases at V and 5 bases at J, with 19 bases between the two ends. Germline V gene data show CDR1 as SGHVS and CDR2 as FNYEAQ. CDR3: CASSPGQSLGRNTIYF. The CDR3 DNA is TGTGCCAGCAGCCCGGGACAAAGCTTAGGAAGAAACACCATATATTTT.

The chain couples TRBV19 to TRBJ2-5; D is possibly TRBD2 (5 bases). This CDR3 has 14 amino acids. In germline, CDR1 is LNHDA, CDR2 SQIVND (reference sequence). V was shortened by 4 bases and J by 5 bases, with 14 bases between the two germline ends. The CDR3 protein is CASSTYTGVETQYF. The CDR3 DNA reads as TGTGCCAGTAGTACATATACCGGGGTTGAGACCCAGTACTTC.

This sequence joins TRBV7-2 and TRBJ2-7; 12 bases agree with TRBD1. Germline V gene lookup returns CDR1 SGHTA and CDR2 FQGNSA. CDR3 length equals 16 residues. The trim removed 0 bases at V and 4 bases at J, leaving 4 bases unmatched. The CDR3 DNA is TGTGCCAGCAGCTTAGCCGGGACAGGGGGCGATTACGAGCAGTACTTC. This sequence encodes CASSLAGTGGDYEQYF. Complete variable domain (other parts from reference TRBV7-2 and TRBJ2-7): GAGVSQSPSNKVTEKGKDVELRCDPISGHTALYWYRQSLGQGLEFLIYFQGNSAPDKSGLPSDRFSAERTGGSVSTLTIQRTQQEDSAVYLCASSLAGTGGDYEQYFGPGTRLTVT.

J is TRBJ1-2 and V is TRBV4-2; 7 nucleotides match TRBD1. Germline trimming cut 4 bases from V and 8 bases from J; bases unmatched to any gene: 22. The germline V gene encodes CDR1 LGHNA and CDR2 YNFKEQ. The CDR3 length is 18 residues. The CDR3 is CASSRPGTDLLYGVGYTF. CDR3 DNA: TGTGCCAGCAGCCGCCCCGGGACAGATTTACTCTATGGTGTGGGCTACACCTTC.

Here the CDR3 reads CAISEVRSEAFF. The DNA for the CDR3 is TGTGCCATCAGTGAGGTCAGGTCTGAAGCTTTCTTT. The chain carries TRBV10-3 and TRBJ1-1, with unresolved D. V was pared by 2 bases and J by 6 bases, with 7 bases between. The CDR3 is made up of 12 amino acids. CDR1 is ENHRY, CDR2 SYGVKD, per germline.

V usage is TRBV19 and J usage is TRBJ2-7; D not resolved. The CDR3 loop spans 12 amino acids. Between the trimmed V and J ends, which lost 8 bases and 2 bases, there was a span of 10 bases. Germline V gene data show CDR1 as LNHDA and CDR2 as SQIVND (reference sequence). This chain's CDR3 is CASSPSPYEQYF. CDR3 DNA: TGTGCCAGTTCTCCTTCCCCCTACGAGCAGTACTTC.

The chain couples TRBV7-3 to TRBJ2-3; a possible D gene is TRBD2 (6 bases). In germline, CDR1 is SGHTA, CDR2 FQGTGA. Trimming took 5 bases from V and 0 from J, leaving 12 bases between them. The length of the CDR3 is 15 residues. In nucleotides, the CDR3 is TGTGCCAGCAGCCCGCGACTAGTTAGCACAGATACGCAGTATTTT. It translates to CASSPRLVSTDTQYF.

This chain uses TRBV13 with TRBJ2-7; 13 positions match TRBD2. Germline V gene lookup returns CDR1 PRHDT and CDR2 FYEKMQ (reference sequence). V dropped 4 bases and J dropped 4; count of bases not matched to a gene: 4. This CDR3 has 15 amino acids. DNA of the CDR3: TGTGCCAGCAGCTACGGGACTAGCGGGGAGTACGAGCAGTACTTC. Translated, it gives CASSYGTSGEYEQYF. The whole variable domain, filled in from reference TRBV13 and TRBJ2-7, reads AAGVIQSPRHLIKEKRETATLKCYPIPRHDTVYWYQQGPGQDPQFLISFYEKMQSDKGSIPDRFSAQQFSDYHSELNMSSLELGDSALYFCASSYGTSGEYEQYFGPGTRLTVT.

This clone was observed a few times. The chain uses TRBV7-9 and TRBJ1-2; D is uncertain. Trimming cost V 1 base and J 3 bases, with 6 bases left between them. The germline V gene encodes CDR1 SEHNR and CDR2 FQNEAQ (reference sequence). CDR3 length equals 13 residues. CDR3 sequence reads: CASSLGSDYGYTF. CDR3 in DNA: TGTGCCAGCAGCTTAGGCAGCGACTATGGCTACACCTTC.

The chain has TRBV7-2 and TRBJ2-3, with a tentative D call TRBD2 (6 bases). This CDR3 comprises 15 residues. Germline V gene lookup returns CDR1 SGHTA and CDR2 FQGNSA. V lost 4 bases and J lost 4, with 15 bases in between. CDR3 DNA sequence: TGTGCCAGCAGCTCCCGGAGGGCGGGCGCAGATACGCAGTATTTT. It yields the protein CASSSRRAGADTQYF.

CDR3 in amino acids: CASSESIRDGQEGYTF. CDR3 bases: TGTGCCAGCAGTGAATCAATAAGGGACGGACAGGAGGGCTACACCTTC. The chain couples TRBV25-1 to TRBJ1-2, with TRBD1 identical over 7 bases. From germline, CDR1 is MGHDK and CDR2 SYGVNS. CDR3 length: 16 residues. V lost 1 base and J lost 8; bases outside the gene matches: 13.

The chain uses TRBV5-1 and TRBJ2-5, with 7 bases lining up with TRBD2. With V trimmed by 4 bases and J by 2 bases, 5 bases remained unmatched. CDR3 length: 14 amino acids. CDR1 SGHRS and CDR2 YFSETQ come from the germline V gene. The CDR3 nucleotides read TGCGCCAGCAGCCCCGGGGGAGGGCAAGAGACCCAGTACTTC. Its translation: CASSPGGGQETQYF.

The chain is built from TRBV7-3 and TRBJ1-2, with unresolved D. Trimming took off 5 bases at V and 6 bases at J, with 13 bases between the two ends. The CDR3 sequence is 13 residues long. The germline V gene encodes CDR1 SGHTA and CDR2 FQGTGA. DNA for the CDR3: TGTGCCAGCAGCCTAAACCCGAGGGATGGCTACACCTTC. Translating gives CASSLNPRDGYTF.

This chain links TRBV18 with TRBJ1-4, with D possibly being TRBD1 (5 bases). The V end lost 6 bases, the J end lost 4 bases, and 15 bases lay between the germline ends. CDR3 size: 15 residues. CDR1 and CDR2 from the germline V gene are KGHSH and LQKENI. The CDR3 DNA reads as TGTGCCAGCTCCCAAGAACGGGGGGTTAATGAAAAACTGTTTTTT. This encodes CASSQERGVNEKLFF.

In this sample, this clone turned up once. Here the CDR3 reads CASSLGVGSTEAFF. The CDR3 DNA is TGTGCCAGCAGCTTAGGGGTCGGGTCCACTGAAGCTTTCTTT. V usage is TRBV7-9 and J usage is TRBJ1-1, with no clear D. The CDR3 has 14 residues. V was shortened by 1 base and J by 4 bases, with 10 bases between the two germline ends. Per germline, CDR1 SEHNR and CDR2 FQNEAQ (reference sequence).

This chain links TRBV5-5 with TRBJ2-3; D ambiguous. V lost 1 base and J lost 2, with 11 bases in between. Germline CDR1 reads SGHKS; CDR2 reads YYEKEE (reference sequence). This CDR3 is 15 amino acids long. The CDR3 is CASSLILFYTDTQYF. The CDR3 coding sequence is TGTGCCAGCAGCTTGATCCTCTTCTACACAGATACGCAGTATTTT.

The chain joins TRBV7-8 to TRBJ2-3; 7 bases fit TRBD1. Looked up from germline, CDR1 is SGHVS and CDR2 is FQNEAQ. The trim removed 6 bases at V and 2 bases at J, leaving 5 bases unmatched. The CDR3 extends over 14 amino acids. The CDR3 protein is CASRGTATTDTQYF. In nucleotides, the CDR3 is TGTGCCAGCAGGGGGACAGCAACCACAGATACGCAGTATTTT.